The entry that follows covers one T cell receptor beta chain sequence. The antigen remains unidentified. This record belongs to a study of T-cell memory formation after mild COVID-19. Germline V gives CDR1 MNHNY, CDR2 SVGAGI (reference sequence). The CDR3 extends over 17 amino acids. V gave up 6 bases and J gave up 7 bases; unmatched junction bases: 18. In TCRdb, the 5' RACE reads were re-called with MiXCR into one record per CDR3 protein. The sample lists 550,000 to 600,000 distinct CDR3 sequences; about 18% were seen once. Overall study findings and caveats: SARS-CoV-2 specificity was not confirmed for second-wave clones peaking on day 37.

The chain combines TRBV6-6 with TRBJ2-4; TRBD1 matches 7 bases. The source of this sequence is an adult woman who had mild COVID-19 (a few samples of this study predate the infection). Cell type and time point are not known. Input material: PBMCs or a T cell subset sorted from them (not recorded which). CDR3: CASRDGQVSQRGNIQYF. The CDR3 nucleotides read TGTGCCAGCAGGGACGGACAGGTGTCTCAGCGCGGGAACATTCAGTACTTC.